Shown below are 21 T cell receptor beta chains from a single sample sequenced in a study of metastatic and nonmetastatic thyroid tumors. TCRdb redid the clone calls on the PCR reads using MiXCR. The repertoire holds around 29,000 clones, with around a quarter as singletons. No patient received treatment before thyroid surgery. Sequenced sample: blood. These TCRs come from a female donor with papillary thyroid cancer or a benign thyroid nodule (not recorded which). Some clones in this sample may be carry-over from other donors' samples.

This clone was observed a handful of times. A much larger clone differs by one base, so this may be a read error. At the DNA level, this CDR3 is encoded by other sequences in the same sample as well. V is TRBV15 and J is TRBJ2-1; 14 bases match TRBD2. This CDR3 comprises 16 residues. With V trimmed by 6 bases and J by 7 bases, 8 bases remained unmatched. Germline V gene lookup returns CDR1 LNHNV and CDR2 YYDKDF (reference sequence). CDR3 DNA: TGTGCCACCAGTCGCCCCGGGACTAGCGGGAGAAATGAGCAGTTCTTC. It is translated as CATSRPGTSGRNEQFF. The whole variable domain, filled in from reference TRBV15 and TRBJ2-1, reads DAMVIQNPRYQVTQFGKPVTLSCSQTLNHNVMYWYQQKSSQAPKLLFHYYDKDFNNEADTPDNFQSRRPNTSFCFLDIRSPGLGDTAMYLCATSRPGTSGRNEQFFGPGTRLTVL.

By sample fraction, this clone is medium-sized. The rearrangement links TRBV20-1 to TRBJ2-7, with 11 bases lining up with TRBD2. Germline-derived CDR1 and CDR2 are DFQATT and SNEGSKA (reference sequence). The J segment lost 7 bases and the V segment lost 0 bases, leaving 11 bases of the junction unmatched. The CDR3 totals 16 residues. In DNA form, the CDR3 reads TGCAGTGCTAGAGATCTTCTAGCGGGAGGATGGAGAGAGCAGTACTTC. It codes for CSARDLLAGGWREQYF.

This clone appeared many times. This clone may be a read error of a much larger clone one base away. The rearrangement joins TRBV20-1 to TRBJ2-7, with TRBD2 identical over 13 bases. Germline V gene sequence: CDR1 DFQATT, CDR2 SNEGSKA (reference sequence). CDR3 length: 16 amino acids. The CDR3 DNA follows: TGCAGTGCTCCTCGATCGATCGGGACTAGCGGGAACGAGCAGCACTTC. Amino acids: CSAPRSIGTSGNEQHF.

This clone was counted many times. The V and J genes are TRBV11-2 and TRBJ2-1; 7 nucleotides agree with TRBD2. Germline V gives CDR1 SGHAT, CDR2 FQNNGV. This CDR3 contains 18 residues. V dropped 3 bases and J dropped 8; count of bases not matched to a gene: 19. CDR3: CASSLDSLLADPLDEQFF. Here the CDR3 DNA reads TGTGCCAGCAGCTTGGATTCCCTGCTAGCGGACCCCTTGGATGAGCAGTTCTTC.

Of note for this clone: One junction end does not reproduce the germline sequence, and a read error may be involved. The chain employs TRBV6-6 and TRBJ1-1; the match to TRBD1 covers 10 bases. Germline V lookup: CDR1 MNHNY, CDR2 SVGAGI (reference sequence). This CDR3 spans 15 amino acids. The CDR3 bases are TGTGACAGCAGTTACTCGGGGACAGGGGTAACTGAAGATTTCTTT. It translates to CDSSYSGTGVTEDFF.

In this sample, this clone turned up many times. The chain is built from TRBV6-4 and TRBJ2-1; TRBD2 aligns across 8 bases. V lost 6 bases and J lost 3; bases outside the gene matches: 1. The CDR3 has 13 amino acids. From germline, CDR1 is MRHNA and CDR2 SNTAGT. CDR3 DNA: TGTGCCAGCAGCGGGACTAGCTACAATGAGCAGTTCTTC. It yields the protein CASSGTSYNEQFF.

Many counts were recorded for this clone. The CDR3 coding sequence is TGCGCCAGCAGCCAAGAAAGGGGCTCCTACGAGCAGTACTTC. Amino acids: CASSQERGSYEQYF. The chain is built from TRBV4-1 and TRBJ2-7; perhaps TRBD1 as D (5 bases). Germline V gene data show CDR1 as MGHRA and CDR2 as YSYEKL. Trimming shortened V by 0 bases and J by 0 bases, and 6 bases separated the two germline ends. The CDR3 extends over 14 amino acids.

This clone was recorded a few times. The chain joins TRBV28 to TRBJ2-7; D gene unclear. V was trimmed by 5 bases and J by 2 bases, leaving 22 bases between them. Per germline, CDR1 MDHEN and CDR2 SYDVKM. The CDR3 totals 17 residues. The CDR3 coding sequence is TGTGCCAGCAGTACCAGAGGTGACACCAGTAAAACCTACGAGCAGTACTTC. Its translation is CASSTRGDTSKTYEQYF.

Ten or more counts support this clone. V and J are TRBV9 and TRBJ2-7, with TRBD2 matching 15 bases. V was clipped by 3 bases and J by 6 bases; unmatched bases: 7. The germline V gene encodes CDR1 SGDLS and CDR2 YYNGEE. The CDR3 is made up of 16 amino acids. The CDR3 loop reads CASSDIGTSGRSEQYF. The CDR3 nucleotides are TGTGCCAGCAGCGACATCGGGACTAGCGGGAGGAGCGAGCAGTACTTC.

Many counts were recorded for this clone. This rearrangement joins TRBV10-3 to TRBJ2-5; 7 bases map to TRBD2. V lost 0 bases and J lost 5; bases outside the gene matches: 3. The CDR3 has 14 residues. Germline V lookup: CDR1 ENHRY, CDR2 SYGVKD. The CDR3 DNA reads as TGTGCCATCAGTGAGTCTCTGGGGGGGGAGACCCAGTACTTC. Its translation is CAISESLGGETQYF.

This clone was seen ten or more times. Written as DNA, the CDR3 is TGTGCCAGCAGCCAAGCGTCTAGCGGGAGCTCCTACGAGCAGTACTTC. Protein product: CASSQASSGSSYEQYF. The chain couples TRBV14 to TRBJ2-7; TRBD2 matches 10 bases. The junction had 3 bases not matched to a gene; V was cut back by 1 base and J by 0 bases. Germline V gene data show CDR1 as SGHDN and CDR2 as FVKESK. The CDR3 consists of 16 residues. The variable domain in full, completed from reference TRBV14 and TRBJ2-7, reads EAGVTQFPSHSVIEKGQTVTLRCDPISGHDNLYWYRRVMGKEIKFLLHFVKESKQDESGMPNNRFLAERTGGTYSTLKVQPAELEDSGVYFCASSQASSGSSYEQYFGPGTRLTVT.

This clone came up many times. The chain recombines TRBV10-1 with TRBJ2-3, with a tentative D call TRBD2 (6 bases). The CDR3 consists of 14 residues. Trimming cost V 4 bases and J 4 bases, with 12 bases left between them. Germline values: CDR1 WNHNN, CDR2 SYGVQD (reference sequence). The CDR3 here is CASSGRLEPDTQYF. In DNA, the CDR3 is TGCGCCAGCAGTGGCCGACTAGAGCCAGATACGCAGTATTTT.

The CDR3 DNA is TGTGCCAGCAGCCAAGATCTGGCGGAATATCAGCCCCAGCATTTT. Protein product: CASSQDLAEYQPQHF. The chain combines TRBV4-2 with TRBJ1-5; D ambiguous. CDR3 size: 15 residues. Trimming stripped 0 bases from V and 5 bases from J, with 11 bases between. Germline CDR1 and CDR2: LGHNA and YNFKEQ.

The V and J genes are TRBV27 and TRBJ1-4; D remains unclear. This CDR3 comprises 16 residues. Trimming pared 5 bases from V and 3 bases from J, leaving 16 bases between. The V gene's germline CDR1 is MNHEY and CDR2 SMNVEV (reference sequence). The CDR3 spells CASSLNSARANEKLFF. DNA of the CDR3: TGTGCCAGCAGTCTGAACTCCGCCCGTGCTAATGAAAAACTGTTTTTT.

This clone was seen ten or more times. The chain recombines TRBV6-1 with TRBJ2-6; D ambiguous. The CDR3 is 12 residues long. V lost 7 bases, J lost 4 bases, and 5 bases lay in between. Germline values: CDR1 MNHNS, CDR2 SASEGT. CDR3 sequence: CASKGGANVLTF. CDR3 in DNA: TGTGCCAGCAAAGGAGGGGCCAACGTCCTGACTTTC.

This clone came up once. The rearrangement uses TRBV4-1 and TRBJ1-2; D not resolved. The V gene lost 5 bases and the J gene lost 3 bases, with 13 bases spanning the gap. The CDR3 sequence is 14 residues long. Per germline, CDR1 MGHRA and CDR2 YSYEKL. The CDR3 spells CASSEGPGDYGYTF. The DNA for the CDR3 is TGCGCCAGCAGCGAAGGGCCTGGAGACTATGGCTACACCTTC.

This clone has a count of ten or more. The chain recombines TRBV9 with TRBJ2-5, with TRBD1 as a possible D gene (5 bases). V was pared by 0 bases and J by 5 bases, with 17 bases between. The germline V gene encodes CDR1 SGDLS and CDR2 YYNGEE. The CDR3 covers 16 residues. The CDR3 loop reads CASSVATRSKGETQYF. In DNA form, the CDR3 reads TGTGCCAGCAGCGTAGCTACCAGGTCAAAGGGGGAGACCCAGTACTTC. The whole variable domain, filled in from reference TRBV9 and TRBJ2-5, reads DSGVTQTPKHLITATGQRVTLRCSPRSGDLSVYWYQQSLDQGLQFLIQYYNGEERAKGNILERFSAQQFPDLHSELNLSSLELGDSALYFCASSVATRSKGETQYFGPGTRLLVL.

This clone was observed many times. A clone one base away is much larger, so this may be a read error. The V gene is TRBV25-1, the J gene TRBJ2-7, with 7 bases identical to TRBD2. Germline V gene data show CDR1 as MGHDK and CDR2 as SYGVNS. J was trimmed by 5 bases and V by 5 bases; bases with no gene match: 9. This CDR3 comprises 14 residues. The CDR3 loop is CASSQRGAPHEQYF. The DNA for the CDR3 is TGTGCCAGCAGTCAGCGGGGCGCACCCCACGAGCAGTACTTC.

This clone was seen many times. V is TRBV6-5 and J is TRBJ2-4, with D possibly matching TRBD1 (6 bases). Germline lookup yields CDR1 MNHEY and CDR2 SVGAGI. V shed 2 bases and J shed 0 bases, with 14 bases lying between them. The CDR3 spans 17 residues. The CDR3 sequence: CASSYLGHHLAKNIQYF. Here the CDR3 DNA reads TGTGCCAGCAGTTACCTGGGACACCACTTAGCCAAAAACATTCAGTACTTC.

The sample holds many counts of this clone. V and J are TRBV20-1 and TRBJ2-1; TRBD1 or TRBD2 may be the D gene (6 bases each). The V gene lost 4 bases and the J gene lost 7 bases, with 11 bases spanning the gap. The CDR3 contains 12 residues. Germline values: CDR1 DFQATT, CDR2 SNEGSKA (reference sequence). In DNA, the CDR3 is TGCAGTGCTAAGGGGGGCCGAAATGAGCAGTTCTTC. This sequence encodes CSAKGGRNEQFF.

The chain employs TRBV5-1 and TRBJ2-7; no clear D gene. CDR1 and CDR2 (germline): SGHRS, YFSETQ. V was pared by 2 bases and J by 2 bases, with 11 bases between. The CDR3 runs 14 residues. The CDR3 sequence: CASSLVEPPYEQYF. The CDR3 DNA is TGCGCCAGCAGCTTAGTTGAACCGCCCTACGAGCAGTACTTC.